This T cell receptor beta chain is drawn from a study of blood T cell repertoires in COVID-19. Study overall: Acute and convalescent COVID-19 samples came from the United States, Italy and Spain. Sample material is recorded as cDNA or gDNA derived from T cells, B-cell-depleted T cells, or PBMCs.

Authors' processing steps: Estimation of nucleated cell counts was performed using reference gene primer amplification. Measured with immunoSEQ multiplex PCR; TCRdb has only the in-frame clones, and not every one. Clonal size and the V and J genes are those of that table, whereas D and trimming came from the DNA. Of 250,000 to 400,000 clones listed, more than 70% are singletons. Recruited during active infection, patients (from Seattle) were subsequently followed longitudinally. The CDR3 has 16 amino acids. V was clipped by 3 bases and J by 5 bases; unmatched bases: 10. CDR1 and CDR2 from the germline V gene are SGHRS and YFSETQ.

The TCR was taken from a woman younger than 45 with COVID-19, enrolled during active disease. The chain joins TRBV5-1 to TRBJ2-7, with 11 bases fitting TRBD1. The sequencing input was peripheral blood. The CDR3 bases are TGCGCCAGCAGCTCGCCCGGGACAGGGGGATTTAACGAGCAGTACTTC. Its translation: CASSSPGTGGFNEQYF.